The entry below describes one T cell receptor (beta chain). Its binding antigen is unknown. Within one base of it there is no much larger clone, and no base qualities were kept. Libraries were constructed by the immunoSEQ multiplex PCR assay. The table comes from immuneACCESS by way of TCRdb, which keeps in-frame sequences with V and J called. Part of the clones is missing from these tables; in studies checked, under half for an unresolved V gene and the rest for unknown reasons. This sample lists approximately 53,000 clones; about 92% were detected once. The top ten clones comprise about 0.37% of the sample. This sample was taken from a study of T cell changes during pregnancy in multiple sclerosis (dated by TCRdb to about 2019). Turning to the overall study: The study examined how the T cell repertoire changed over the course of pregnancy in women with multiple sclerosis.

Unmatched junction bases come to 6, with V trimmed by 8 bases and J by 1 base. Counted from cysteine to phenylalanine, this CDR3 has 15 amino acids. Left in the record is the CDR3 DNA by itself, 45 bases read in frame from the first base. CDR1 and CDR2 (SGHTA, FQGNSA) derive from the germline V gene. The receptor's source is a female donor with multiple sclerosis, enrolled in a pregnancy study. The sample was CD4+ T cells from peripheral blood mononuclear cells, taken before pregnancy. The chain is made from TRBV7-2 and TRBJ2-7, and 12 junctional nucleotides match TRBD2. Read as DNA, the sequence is TGTGCCAGCGGCGGACTAGCGGGGCCATCCTACGAGCAGTACTTC. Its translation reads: CASGGLAGPSYEQYF. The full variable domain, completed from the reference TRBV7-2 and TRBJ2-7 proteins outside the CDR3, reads GAGVSQSPSNKVTEKGKDVELRCDPISGHTALYWYRQSLGQGLEFLIYFQGNSAPDKSGLPSDRFSAERTGGSVSTLTIQRTQQEDSAVYLCASGGLAGPSYEQYFGPGTRLTVT.